This T cell receptor (beta chain) is from a study of early stage breast cancer tumors. Study-level points and caveats: Most shared enriched TCRB sequences were commonly generated ones. Tumors had approximately 2.5-fold higher T cell density than normal breast. Tumor and normal breast were distinguished via blood comparison in most of the 16 patients.

This CDR3 has 15 residues. Unmatched junction bases numbered 4, after V lost 5 bases and J lost 1 base. CDR1 is MNHEY and CDR2 is SVGAGI in the germline V gene. Worth noting for this clone: Its specificity is not known.

Each sample had two DNA replicates, roughly 0.48 ug blood or roughly 1.5 ug tissue. Clones were sequenced by immunoSEQ multiplex PCR, and TCRdb holds only the in-frame ones, with some missing. The repertoire includes around 30,000 clones, approximately 76% of them detected once, and around 34% sits in the top ten. The clonotype comes from a person in their fifties with breast cancer. The V and J genes are TRBV6-5 and TRBJ2-1; the match to TRBD2 covers 8 bases. The sequenced sample consisted of blood. The CDR3 DNA is TGTGCCAGCAGTCCGGGACTAGTTTCCTACAATGAGCAGTTCTTC. Its protein product is CASSPGLVSYNEQFF.